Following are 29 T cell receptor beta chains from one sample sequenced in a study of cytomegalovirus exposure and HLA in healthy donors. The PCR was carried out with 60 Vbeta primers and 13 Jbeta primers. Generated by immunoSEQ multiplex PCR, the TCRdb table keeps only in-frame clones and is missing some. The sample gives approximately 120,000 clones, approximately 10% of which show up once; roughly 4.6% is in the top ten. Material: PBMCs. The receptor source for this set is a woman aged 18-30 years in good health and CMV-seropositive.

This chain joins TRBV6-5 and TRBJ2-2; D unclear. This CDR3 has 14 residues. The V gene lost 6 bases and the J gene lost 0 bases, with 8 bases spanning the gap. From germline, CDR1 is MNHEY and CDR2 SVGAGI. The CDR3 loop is CASSRLTNTGELFF. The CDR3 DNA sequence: TGTGCCAGCAGCCGTCTAACGAACACCGGGGAGCTGTTTTTT.

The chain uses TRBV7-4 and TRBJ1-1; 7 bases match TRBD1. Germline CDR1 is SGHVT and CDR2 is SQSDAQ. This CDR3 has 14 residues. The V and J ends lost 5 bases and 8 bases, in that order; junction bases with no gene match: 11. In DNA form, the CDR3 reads TGTGCCAGCAGCGGGACCCGAACAGGGGCCGAAGCTTTCTTT. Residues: CASSGTRTGAEAFF.

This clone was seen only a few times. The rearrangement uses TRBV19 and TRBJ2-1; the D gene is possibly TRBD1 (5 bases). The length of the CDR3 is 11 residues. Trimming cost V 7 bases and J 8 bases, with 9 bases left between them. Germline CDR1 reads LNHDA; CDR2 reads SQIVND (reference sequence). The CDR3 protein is CASILGDEQFF. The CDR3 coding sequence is TGTGCCAGTATCCTAGGGGATGAGCAGTTCTTC.

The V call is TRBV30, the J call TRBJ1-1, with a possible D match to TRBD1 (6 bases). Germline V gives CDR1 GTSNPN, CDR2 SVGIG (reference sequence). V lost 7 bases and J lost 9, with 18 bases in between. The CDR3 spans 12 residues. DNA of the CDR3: TGTGCCTCAAAATGGACAGCGATTCAAGCTTTCTTT. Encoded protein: CASKWTAIQAFF.

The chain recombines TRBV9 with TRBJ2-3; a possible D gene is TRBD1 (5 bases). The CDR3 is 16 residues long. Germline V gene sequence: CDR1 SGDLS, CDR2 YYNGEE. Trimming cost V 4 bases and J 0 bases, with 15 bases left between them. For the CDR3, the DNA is TGTGCCAGCAGCCTGTGGACATCGACTAGCACAGATACGCAGTATTTT. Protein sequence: CASSLWTSTSTDTQYF.

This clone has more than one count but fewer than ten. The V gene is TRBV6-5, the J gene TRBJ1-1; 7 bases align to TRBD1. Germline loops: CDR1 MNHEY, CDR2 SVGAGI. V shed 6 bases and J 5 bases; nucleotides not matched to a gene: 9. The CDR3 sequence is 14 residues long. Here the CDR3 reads CASSSRGRATEAFF. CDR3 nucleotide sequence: TGTGCCAGCAGCAGTAGGGGGCGGGCAACTGAAGCTTTCTTT.

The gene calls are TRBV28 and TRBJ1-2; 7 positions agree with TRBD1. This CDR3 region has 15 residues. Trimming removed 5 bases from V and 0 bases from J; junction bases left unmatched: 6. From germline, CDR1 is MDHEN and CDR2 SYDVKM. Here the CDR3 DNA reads TGTGCCAGCAGTGCCGGGACAGCTTCTAACTATGGCTACACCTTC. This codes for CASSAGTASNYGYTF.

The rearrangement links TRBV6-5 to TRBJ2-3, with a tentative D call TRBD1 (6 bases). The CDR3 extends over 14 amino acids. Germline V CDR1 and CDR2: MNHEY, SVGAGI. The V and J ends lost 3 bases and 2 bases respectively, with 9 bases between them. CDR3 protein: CASSYQGTTDTQYF. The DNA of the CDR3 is TGTGCCAGCAGTTATCAGGGGACCACAGATACGCAGTATTTT.

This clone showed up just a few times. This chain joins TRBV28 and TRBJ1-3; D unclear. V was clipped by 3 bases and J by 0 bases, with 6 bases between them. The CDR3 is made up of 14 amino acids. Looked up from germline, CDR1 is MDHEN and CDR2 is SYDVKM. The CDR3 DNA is TGTGCCAGCAGTTTTTGGAGCTCTGGAAACACCATATATTTT. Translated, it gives CASSFWSSGNTIYF.

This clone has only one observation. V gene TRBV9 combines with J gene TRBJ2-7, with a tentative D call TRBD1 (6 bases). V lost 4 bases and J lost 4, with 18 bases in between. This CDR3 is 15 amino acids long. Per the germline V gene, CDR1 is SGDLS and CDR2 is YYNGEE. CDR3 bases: TGTGCCAGCAGCTTCCTAGGACAGCGAGGATACGAGCAGTACTTC. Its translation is CASSFLGQRGYEQYF.

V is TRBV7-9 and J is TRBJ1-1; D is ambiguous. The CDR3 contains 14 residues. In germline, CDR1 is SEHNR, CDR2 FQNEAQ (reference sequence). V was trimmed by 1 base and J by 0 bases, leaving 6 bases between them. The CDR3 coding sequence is TGTGCCAGCAGCTTAGGACATCTGAACACTGAAGCTTTCTTT. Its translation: CASSLGHLNTEAFF. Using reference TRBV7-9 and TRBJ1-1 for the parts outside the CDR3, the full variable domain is DTGVSQNPRHKITKRGQNVTFRCDPISEHNRLYWYRQTLGQGPEFLTYFQNEAQLEKSRLLSDRFSAERPKGSFSTLEIQRTEQGDSAMYLCASSLGHLNTEAFFGQGTRLTVV.

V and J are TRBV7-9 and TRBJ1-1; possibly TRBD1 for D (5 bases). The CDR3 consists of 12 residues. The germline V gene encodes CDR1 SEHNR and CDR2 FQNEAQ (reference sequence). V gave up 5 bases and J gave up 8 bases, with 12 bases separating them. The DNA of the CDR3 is TGTGCCAGCAGCCGGGGGTCGAGGGAAGCTTTCTTT. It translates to CASSRGSREAFF.

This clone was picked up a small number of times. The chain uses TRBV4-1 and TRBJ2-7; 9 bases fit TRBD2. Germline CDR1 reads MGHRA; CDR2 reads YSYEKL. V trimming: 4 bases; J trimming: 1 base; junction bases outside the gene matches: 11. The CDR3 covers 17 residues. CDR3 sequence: CASSLLFGTSSSYEQYF. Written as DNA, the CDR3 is TGCGCCAGCAGCCTCCTATTTGGGACTAGCTCTTCCTACGAGCAGTACTTC.

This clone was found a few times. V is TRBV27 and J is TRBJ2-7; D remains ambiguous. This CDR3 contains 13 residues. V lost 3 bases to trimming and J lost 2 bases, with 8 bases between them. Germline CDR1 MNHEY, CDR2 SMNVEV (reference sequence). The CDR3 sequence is CASSLLDPYEQYF. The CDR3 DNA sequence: TGTGCCAGCAGTTTGCTAGACCCCTACGAGCAGTACTTC.

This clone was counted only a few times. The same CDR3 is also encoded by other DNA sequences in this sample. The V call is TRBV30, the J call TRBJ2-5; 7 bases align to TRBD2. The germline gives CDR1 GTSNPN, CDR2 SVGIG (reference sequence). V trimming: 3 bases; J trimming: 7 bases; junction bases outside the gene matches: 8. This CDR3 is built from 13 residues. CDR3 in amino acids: CAWSVLWEGTQYF. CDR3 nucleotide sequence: TGTGCCTGGAGCGTCCTCTGGGAGGGGACCCAGTACTTC.

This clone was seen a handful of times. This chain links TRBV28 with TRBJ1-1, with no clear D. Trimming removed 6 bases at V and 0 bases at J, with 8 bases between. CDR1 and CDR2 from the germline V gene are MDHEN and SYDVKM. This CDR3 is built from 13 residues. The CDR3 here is CASSPQVNTEAFF. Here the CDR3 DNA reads TGTGCCAGCAGCCCACAAGTGAACACTGAAGCTTTCTTT.

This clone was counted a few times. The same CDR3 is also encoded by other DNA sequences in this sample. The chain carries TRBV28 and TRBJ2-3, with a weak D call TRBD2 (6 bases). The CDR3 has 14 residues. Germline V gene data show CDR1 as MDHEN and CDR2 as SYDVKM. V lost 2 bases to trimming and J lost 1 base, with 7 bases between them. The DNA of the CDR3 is TGTGCCAGCAGTTTACCTAGCGGCACAGATACGCAGTATTTT. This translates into CASSLPSGTDTQYF.

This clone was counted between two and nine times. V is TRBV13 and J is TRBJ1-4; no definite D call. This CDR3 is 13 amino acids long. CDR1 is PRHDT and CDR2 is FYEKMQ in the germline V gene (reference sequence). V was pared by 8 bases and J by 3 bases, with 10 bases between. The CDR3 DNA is TGTGCCAGCCAACGTCAGGCTAATGAAAAACTGTTTTTT. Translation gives CASQRQANEKLFF. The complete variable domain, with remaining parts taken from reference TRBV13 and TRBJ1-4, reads AAGVIQSPRHLIKEKRETATLKCYPIPRHDTVYWYQQGPGQDPQFLISFYEKMQSDKGSIPDRFSAQQFSDYHSELNMSSLELGDSALYFCASQRQANEKLFFGSGTQLSVL.

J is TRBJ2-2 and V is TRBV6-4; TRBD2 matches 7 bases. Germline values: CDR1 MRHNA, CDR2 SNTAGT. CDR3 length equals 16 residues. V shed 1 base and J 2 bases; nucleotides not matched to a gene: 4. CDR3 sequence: CASSDFGGFNTGELFF. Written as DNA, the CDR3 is TGTGCCAGCAGTGACTTCGGGGGGTTTAACACCGGGGAGCTGTTTTTT.

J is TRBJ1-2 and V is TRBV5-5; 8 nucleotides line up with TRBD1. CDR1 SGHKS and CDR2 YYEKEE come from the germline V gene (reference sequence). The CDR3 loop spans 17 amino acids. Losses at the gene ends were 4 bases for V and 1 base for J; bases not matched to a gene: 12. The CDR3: CASSPKPIQGDNYGYTF. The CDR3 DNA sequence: TGTGCCAGCAGCCCGAAGCCGATACAGGGGGATAACTATGGCTACACCTTC. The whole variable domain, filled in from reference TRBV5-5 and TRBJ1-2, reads DAGVTQSPTHLIKTRGQQVTLRCSPISGHKSVSWYQQVLGQGPQFIFQYYEKEERGRGNFPDRFSARQFPNYSSELNVNALLLGDSALYLCASSPKPIQGDNYGYTFGSGTRLTVV.

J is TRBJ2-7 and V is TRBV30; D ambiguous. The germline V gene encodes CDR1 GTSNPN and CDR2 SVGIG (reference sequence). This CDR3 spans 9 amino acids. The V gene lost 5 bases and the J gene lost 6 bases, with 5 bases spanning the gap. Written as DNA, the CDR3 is TGTGCCTGGCCTTGCGAGCAGTACTTC. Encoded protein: CAWPCEQYF. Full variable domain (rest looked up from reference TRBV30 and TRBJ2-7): SQTIHQWPATLVQPVGSPLSLECTVEGTSNPNLYWYRQAAGRGLQLLFYSVGIGQISSEVPQNLSASRPQDRQFILSSKKLLLSDSGFYLCAWPCEQYFGPGTRLTVT.

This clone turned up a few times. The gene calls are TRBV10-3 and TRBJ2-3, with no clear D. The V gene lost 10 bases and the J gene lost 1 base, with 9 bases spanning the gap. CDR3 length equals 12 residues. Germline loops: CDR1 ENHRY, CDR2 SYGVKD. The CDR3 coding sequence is TGTGCCACTTATCCTGGCACAGATACGCAGTATTTT. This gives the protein CATYPGTDTQYF.

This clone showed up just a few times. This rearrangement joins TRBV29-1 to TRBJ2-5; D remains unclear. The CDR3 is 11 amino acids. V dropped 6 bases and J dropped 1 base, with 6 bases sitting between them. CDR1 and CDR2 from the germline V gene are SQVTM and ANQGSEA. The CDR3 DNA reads TGCAGCGTCCCGTTCCAAGAGACCCAGTACTTC. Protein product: CSVPFQETQYF.

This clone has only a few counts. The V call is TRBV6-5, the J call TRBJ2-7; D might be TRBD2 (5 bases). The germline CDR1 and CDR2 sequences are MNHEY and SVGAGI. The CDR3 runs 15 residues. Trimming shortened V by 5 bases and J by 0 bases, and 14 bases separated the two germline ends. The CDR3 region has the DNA TGTGCCAGCAGTCCTGACTGGGAGAGCTCCTACGAGCAGTACTTC. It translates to CASSPDWESSYEQYF.

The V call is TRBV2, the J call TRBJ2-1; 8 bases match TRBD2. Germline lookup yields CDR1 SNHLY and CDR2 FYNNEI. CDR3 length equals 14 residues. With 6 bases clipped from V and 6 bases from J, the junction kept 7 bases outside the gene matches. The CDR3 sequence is CASRPHLAGNEQFF. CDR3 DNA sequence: TGTGCCAGCAGACCACACCTAGCGGGCAATGAGCAGTTCTTC.

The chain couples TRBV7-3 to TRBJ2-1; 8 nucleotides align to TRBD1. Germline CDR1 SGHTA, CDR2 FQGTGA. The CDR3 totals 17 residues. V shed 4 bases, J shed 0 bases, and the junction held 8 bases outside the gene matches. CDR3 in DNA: TGTGCCAGCAGCTCGGGACAGGCTTTAAGCTCCTACAATGAGCAGTTCTTC. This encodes CASSSGQALSSYNEQFF. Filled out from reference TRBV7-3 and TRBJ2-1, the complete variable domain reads GAGVSQTPSNKVTEKGKYVELRCDPISGHTALYWYRQSLGQGPEFLIYFQGTGAADDSGLPNDRFFAVRPEGSVSTLKIQRTERGDSAVYLCASSSGQALSSYNEQFFGPGTRLTVL.

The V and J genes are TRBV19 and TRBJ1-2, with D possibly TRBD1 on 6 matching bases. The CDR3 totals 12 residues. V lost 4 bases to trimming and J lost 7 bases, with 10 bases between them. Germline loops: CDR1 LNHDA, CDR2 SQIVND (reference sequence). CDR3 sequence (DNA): TGTGCCAGTAGTACCACAGGGCCTGGCTACACCTTC. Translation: CASSTTGPGYTF.

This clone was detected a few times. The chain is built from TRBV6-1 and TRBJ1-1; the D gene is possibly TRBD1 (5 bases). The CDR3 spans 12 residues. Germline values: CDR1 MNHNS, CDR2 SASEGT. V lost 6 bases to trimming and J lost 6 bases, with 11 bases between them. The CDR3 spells CASRPGGAEAFF. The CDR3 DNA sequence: TGTGCCAGCAGGCCGGGGGGGGCTGAAGCTTTCTTT.

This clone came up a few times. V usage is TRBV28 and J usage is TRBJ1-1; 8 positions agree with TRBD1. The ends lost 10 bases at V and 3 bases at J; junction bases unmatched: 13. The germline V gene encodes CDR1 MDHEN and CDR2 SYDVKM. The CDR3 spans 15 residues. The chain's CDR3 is CATYLHRGIHTEAFF. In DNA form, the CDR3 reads TGTGCCACCTACCTCCACAGGGGGATTCACACTGAAGCTTTCTTT. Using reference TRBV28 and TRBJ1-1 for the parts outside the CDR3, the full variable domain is DVKVTQSSRYLVKRTGEKVFLECVQDMDHENMFWYRQDPGLGLRLIYFSYDVKMKEKGDIPEGYSVSREKKERFSLILESASTNQTSMYLCATYLHRGIHTEAFFGQGTRLTVV.